This is a list of T cell receptor beta chains from one sample in a study of blood T cell repertoires in COVID-19. Using immunoSEQ multiplex PCR, the repertoire was profiled, and TCRdb retains in-frame clones only, with some absent. The sample shows 100,000 or so clones, around four fifths of them seen only once. The sequencing input was peripheral blood. Receptors originate from a woman in her 70s with active or convalescent COVID-19. The CDR3 runs from the conserved cysteine through the conserved F or W. The D gene is left open where the match is weak. Only some rows state a clone size, as once, few, many or a class for expanded clones.

D gene,clone size,J gene,V gene,CDR3 DNA,CDR3 protein
TRBD2,.,TRBJ2-5,TRBV5-4,TGTGCCAGCAGCTTACTAGCGGGCTTTGAGACCCAGTACTTC,CASSLLAGFETQYF
.,many,TRBJ2-2,TRBV10-1,TGCGCCAGCAGTGAACAGAACACCGGGGAGCTGTTTTTT,CASSEQNTGELFF
TRBD1,.,TRBJ1-2,TRBV4-3,TGCGCCAGCAGCCTTCGGGACAGAGATAACTATGGCTACACCTTC,CASSLRDRDNYGYTF
.,.,TRBJ1-5,TRBV27,TGTGCCAGCAGTTTAACCGAAGCGAGCAATCAGCCCCAGCATTTT,CASSLTEASNQPQHF
.,.,TRBJ2-7,TRBV4-2,TGTGCCAGCAGCCAAGGCAGGGGTTCCTACGAGCAGTACTTC,CASSQGRGSYEQYF
TRBD2,.,TRBJ2-1,TRBV6-6,TGTGCCAGCAGTCTGCCTAGCGGGGGGGCCAATGAGCAGTTCTTC,CASSLPSGGANEQFF
.,.,TRBJ1-4,TRBV2,TGTGCCAGCAGTGTGTGGTTAGGGGTGGGTGAAAAACTGTTTTTT,CASSVWLGVGEKLFF
.,.,TRBJ1-6,TRBV18,TGTGCCAGCTCACCGGCTGGGGCCGGCTATAATTCACCCCTCCACTTT,CASSPAGAGYNSPLHF
TRBD1,.,TRBJ1-2,TRBV10-3,TGTGCCATCAGTAATACATGGACAGGGGATGGCTACACCTTC,CAISNTWTGDGYTF
TRBD1,.,TRBJ1-2,TRBV27,TGTGCCAGCAGTTTAGTGGGCACAGGGGCCCCGTCCTATGGCTACACCTTC,CASSLVGTGAPSYGYTF
.,.,TRBJ1-4,TRBV3-1/TRBV3-2,TGTGCCAGCAGCGACAGGCCCGATACACTCGAAAAACTGTTTTTT,CASSDRPDTLEKLFF
TRBD2,once,TRBJ2-5,TRBV19,TGTGCCAGTAGTAGCTTCTCTAGCGGGGGGGCAGAGACCCAGTACTTC,CASSSFSSGGAETQYF
TRBD1,.,TRBJ1-1,TRBV19,TGTGCCAGTAGTATCGGACAGGGGGACATTGAAGCTTTCTTT,CASSIGQGDIEAFF
TRBD1,.,TRBJ1-1,TRBV9,TGTGCCAGCAGCTCCCGGACAGGGGGTGAAGCTTTCTTT,CASSSRTGGEAFF
.,.,TRBJ1-5,TRBV18,TGTGCCAGCTCACCATCCGGGTTGGATATGCCCCAGCATTTT,CASSPSGLDMPQHF
TRBD2,.,TRBJ2-1,TRBV5-1,TGCGCCAGCAGCTGGCGGGGGGGATCGAACAATGAGCAGTTCTTC,CASSWRGGSNNEQFF
.,.,TRBJ1-6,TRBV3-1/TRBV3-2,TGTGCCAGCAGCCAAGATCTGGGGGGGGGATTGACACCCCTCCACTTT,CASSQDLGGGLTPLHF
TRBD2,.,TRBJ2-5,TRBV28,TGTGCCAGCAGCTGGCGAGCGGGGGGCGACCAAGAGACCCAGTACTTC,CASSWRAGGDQETQYF
.,.,TRBJ2-7,TRBV7-2,TGTGCCAGCAGCCGTCGTACCGGGGACTACGAGCAGTACTTC,CASSRRTGDYEQYF
.,.,TRBJ1-1,TRBV4-3,TGCGCCAGCAGCCAAGGTGTCTTCTTCGCGCCACCTGAAGCTTTCTTT,CASSQGVFFAPPEAFF
.,.,TRBJ2-3,TRBV5-1,TGCGCCAGCAGCTTGGCATCAGGGGCCGGCACAGATACGCAGTATTTT,CASSLASGAGTDTQYF
.,few,TRBJ1-1,TRBV4-3,TGCGCCAGCAGCCAAGGCTCAACTCTACTCAATGAAGCTTTCTTT,CASSQGSTLLNEAFF
.,.,TRBJ2-7,TRBV11-2,TGTGCCAGCAGCTTAGATCGAGGGAGAGAGCAGTACTTC,CASSLDRGREQYF
.,.,TRBJ1-5,TRBV6-2/TRBV6-3,TGTGCCAGCAGTTCCTCACAGGGCCCGAATCAGCCCCAGCATTTT,CASSSSQGPNQPQHF
.,.,TRBJ1-2,TRBV24-1,TGTGCCACCAGTGATTTTCGGCAGGCCTATGGCTACACCTTC,CATSDFRQAYGYTF
TRBD1,.,TRBJ1-2,TRBV6-6,TGTGCCAGCAGACCTCCGGGACAGGGGACGGGAGGCTACACCTTC,CASRPPGQGTGGYTF
.,.,TRBJ1-1,TRBV7-2,TGTGCCAGCAGCAAAGAGGGTGGCACTGAAGCTTTCTTT,CASSKEGGTEAFF
.,once,TRBJ1-3,TRBV28,TGTGCCAGCAGTTTAGCCAGGGACACTGGAAACACCATATATTTT,CASSLARDTGNTIYF
.,.,TRBJ1-2,TRBV10-3,TGTGCCATCAGTGTAGCACCCTCTAACTATGGCTACACCTTC,CAISVAPSNYGYTF
.,.,TRBJ1-1,TRBV6-5,TGTGCCAGCAATACAAGCCCCGTTGAGGCTGAAGCTTTCTTT,CASNTSPVEAEAFF
TRBD1,.,TRBJ2-1,TRBV5-1,TGCGCCAGCGGAAGTCGCGGGACAGGGATCTTCGATGAGCAGTTCTTC,CASGSRGTGIFDEQFF
.,few,TRBJ1-1,TRBV7-2,TGTGCCAGCAGCTTTGATGACAGGAACACTGAAGCTTTCTTT,CASSFDDRNTEAFF
TRBD1,.,TRBJ1-1,TRBV7-2,TGTGCCAGCAGCTTCCAGGGACAGGGAGCAGCTTTCTTT,CASSFQGQGAAFF
TRBD1,.,TRBJ1-1,TRBV24-1,TGTGCCACCAGTGATTTAGACAGGGCCGAAGCTTTCTTT,CATSDLDRAEAFF
.,.,TRBJ1-2,TRBV25-1,TGTGCCAGCAGTGAATTCGGAGGGTTCCATGGCTACACCTTC,CASSEFGGFHGYTF
TRBD1,.,TRBJ1-2,TRBV28,TGTGCCAGCAGTACCGGGACAGGGGTGGGCTACACCTTC,CASSTGTGVGYTF
TRBD1,.,TRBJ1-2,TRBV9,TGTGCCACTTCTGGGGGACAGGGGTACGGCTACACCTTC,CATSGGQGYGYTF
TRBD1,.,TRBJ2-2,TRBV5-1,TGCGCCAGCAGCGGGGACAGAGTCGGCACCGGGGAGCTGTTTTTT,CASSGDRVGTGELFF
.,.,TRBJ1-1,TRBV12-3/TRBV12-4,TGTGCCAGCACCGCCCGAGGGGGCACTGAAGCTTTCTTT,CASTARGGTEAFF
TRBD1,few,TRBJ2-5,TRBV7-9,TGTGCCAGCAGCTTAGATGTGTACAGGGGGTATGGGGAGACCCAGTACTTC,CASSLDVYRGYGETQYF
TRBD2,.,TRBJ2-1,TRBV3-1/TRBV3-2,TGTGCCAGCAGCCAAGTCGGCGGGGGGCCCCTCAATGAGCAGTTCTTC,CASSQVGGGPLNEQFF
.,.,TRBJ1-2,TRBV6-5,TGTGCCAGCAGTACGACACCGTTTTATGGCTACACCTTC,CASSTTPFYGYTF
.,.,TRBJ2-7,TRBV21-1,TGTGCCAGCAGCAAAGGGAGCCGTTGGTACGAGCAGTACTTC,CASSKGSRWYEQYF
.,.,TRBJ2-7,TRBV2,TGTGCCAGCAGCGTACAGGGAACCCAATCCGAGCAGTACTTC,CASSVQGTQSEQYF
.,.,TRBJ2-7,TRBV6-6,TGTGCCAGCAGTGATCGGGTCAGGGGCGAGCAGTACTTC,CASSDRVRGEQYF
TRBD1,once,TRBJ2-7,TRBV29-1,TGCAGCGTTCGGGACAGGGTCTACGAGCAGTACTTC,CSVRDRVYEQYF
.,.,TRBJ1-1,TRBV7-2,TGTGCCAGCAGGGACCGCGCGGGCACTGAAGCTTTCTTT,CASRDRAGTEAFF